This T cell receptor beta chain was sequenced in a study of T cells in Graves' hyperthyroidism and ophthalmopathy. Study-level findings and limits: Ophthalmopathy was predicted by the model a median of approximately 6.6 months ahead of onset.

The table lists this clonotype with many counts. The antigen is undetermined. RNA transcripts provided the source from which TCR beta CDR3 regions were amplified. HTBI primers drove first-round RT-PCR of the TCR CDR3. Each CDR3 protein gets one entry after TCRdb re-called the multiplex PCR reads with MiXCR. Of roughly 500,000 distinct CDR3 sequences in the sample, roughly 45% were seen once. Trimming at V came to 6 bases and at J to 5 bases, leaving 11 bases not matched to a gene. The CDR3 consists of 15 residues. Germline-derived CDR1 and CDR2 are MDHEN and SYDVKM. This sequence was found in an adult woman with Graves' disease, either hyperthyroidism or ophthalmopathy (not recorded which). The sequenced sample was peripheral blood or thyroid tissue (not recorded which). V gene TRBV28 combines with J gene TRBJ2-5, with 8 bases aligning to TRBD2. CDR3 amino acids: CASSQPGSGSETQYF. The CDR3 coding sequence is TGTGCCAGCAGCCAGCCGGGCAGCGGGAGTGAGACCCAGTACTTC.